This TCR beta chain was retrieved from a study of T cells in localized non-small cell lung cancer. Study observations and caveats: Uninvolved adjacent lung showed higher T cell clonality than tumor.

Researchers cut adjacent lung at least 2 cm from the tumor margin, and it showed no atypia. This table comes from immunoSEQ multiplex PCR, and its TCRdb copy is limited to in-frame clones, with some not included. The sample holds about 1,500 clones, roughly a fifth seen once. In the case of this clone: What it binds is not known.

The CDR3 consists of 17 residues. With 4 bases removed from V and 0 bases from J, the gap between germline ends came to 18 bases. Germline assignment: CDR1 SGHRS and CDR2 YFSETQ. The sequencing here drew on normal lung tissue next to the tumor, taken before any cancer treatment. This chain connects TRBV5-1 to TRBJ2-3; possible D gene TRBD2, 6 bases. The sequence was obtained from a female donor older than 55 with stage I lung adenocarcinoma. CDR3 protein: CASSRLGRGASTDTQYF. CDR3 nucleotides: TGCGCCAGCAGCAGGCTAGGGCGGGGAGCTAGCACAGATACGCAGTATTTT.